Listed below are T cell receptor beta chains from one sample, sequenced in a study of control samples from healthy donors and cancer patients. Using immunoSEQ multiplex PCR, the repertoire was profiled, and TCRdb retains in-frame clones only, with some absent. The sample's table shows about 200,000 clones. The sample was blood. The receptors were sampled from a woman aged 25 to 45 in good health. CDR3s leave out the opening cysteine and the closing phenylalanine or tryptophan.

v_call	j_call	cdr3_aa
TRBV9	TRBJ2-6	ASSVAGSGANVLT
TRBV2	TRBJ2-7	ASSGITGGALREQY
TRBV19	TRBJ1-1	ASSPGQGATPRWAF
TRBV10-1	TRBJ1-5	ASSPGGVPWPQH
TRBV9	TRBJ1-1	ASSGGTTDTEAF
TRBV28	TRBJ1-5	ASSLGSRLDQPQH
TRBV2	TRBJ1-5	ASSERGGSNQPQH
TRBV20-1	TRBJ2-7	SAEREYEQY
TRBV5-1	TRBJ2-1	ASSLEGARNEQF
TRBV2	TRBJ1-1	ASTGALNTEAF
TRBV29-1	TRBJ2-7	SVLDSFSYEQY
TRBV10-3	TRBJ2-2	AISDPGTSGGSGELF
TRBV7-2	TRBJ2-5	ASSFQDEGGVETQY
TRBV12-3/TRBV12-4	TRBJ2-5	ASSLRETQY
TRBV5-1	TRBJ1-5	ASSWGQGGDQPQH
TRBV19	TRBJ1-6	ASSIGGISYNSPLH
TRBV5-3	TRBJ1-6	ARSFDTAYNSPLH
TRBV11-3	TRBJ2-3	ASSSSGTDTQY
TRBV7-3	TRBJ2-2	ASSPSGGGGAGELF
TRBV7-9	TRBJ1-4	ASSRPDSSEKLF
TRBV28	TRBJ2-7	ASSLAGGLYEQY
TRBV27	TRBJ2-7	ASRPGGRTYEQY
TRBV5-4	TRBJ1-2	ASSLDGPYGYT
TRBV19	TRBJ1-5	ASSRGGTGGAYTGWQPQH
TRBV21-1	TRBJ2-1	ASSKDRQFLLGNEQF
TRBV5-6	TRBJ2-7	ASSLGAGARSSYEQY
TRBV14	TRBJ1-6	ASSHGNSPLH
TRBV6-1	TRBJ1-4	ASSDSDSPEWEKLF
TRBV10-3	TRBJ2-5	AISGSTSETQY